Shown below are 25 T cell receptor beta chains from a single sample sequenced in a study of blood T cells in healthy people across ages. A J-beta primer mix and a sample-barcoded 5' primer were used in a second PCR of about 6 to 12 cycles. TCRdb re-called the 5' RACE reads through MiXCR, storing one row per CDR3 protein. This repertoire shows 800,000 to 950,000 distinct CDR3 sequences, 35% to 40% found once; its top ten account for roughly 13%. Sequenced sample: blood. These receptors were collected from a man in his late teens or twenties in good health.

J is TRBJ2-5 and V is TRBV6-5; D gene unclear. V was shortened by 8 bases and J by 11 bases, with 18 bases between the two germline ends. The CDR3 contains 12 residues. Germline CDR1 reads MNHEY; CDR2 reads SVGAGI. The CDR3 DNA reads as TGTGCCAGCCGCGCGGCCTACAATGAGCAGTACTTC. It codes for CASRAAYNEQYF.

The sample holds many counts of this clonotype. This chain uses TRBV5-1 with TRBJ1-2, with 8 bases that match TRBD1. The CDR3 extends over 14 amino acids. The J segment lost 3 bases and the V segment lost 4 bases, leaving 5 bases of the junction unmatched. CDR1 is SGHRS, CDR2 YFSETQ, per germline. This CDR3 reads CASSLGTGYYGYTF. The CDR3 nucleotides read TGCGCCAGCAGCCTAGGGACAGGTTACTATGGCTACACCTTC.

CDR3 protein: CATPTGTGELFF. The CDR3 bases are TGCGCCACCCCCACGGGCACCGGGGAGCTGTTTTTT. This chain uses TRBV5-1 with TRBJ2-2; D gene ambiguous. The germline V and J ends were trimmed by 9 bases and 4 bases, with 10 bases remaining between them. The CDR3 loop spans 12 amino acids. The germline gives CDR1 SGHRS, CDR2 YFSETQ.

This clonotype was counted a few times. The junction departs from germline at one end; a sequencing error may be responsible. This sequence joins TRBV7-7 and TRBJ2-7; TRBD1 is a possible D gene (5 bases). There are 15 residues in the CDR3. In germline, CDR1 is SSHAT, CDR2 FNYEAQ (reference sequence). This CDR3 is CASSLGRDSYNEQYF. The DNA of the CDR3 is TGTGCTAGCAGCTTAGGCAGGGATTCTTACAATGAGCAGTACTTC.

This rearrangement joins TRBV9 to TRBJ2-1; D gene unclear. The CDR3 totals 12 residues. V lost 0 bases and J 10 bases, leaving 8 bases between the germline ends. Germline V gives CDR1 SGDLS, CDR2 YYNGEE. The CDR3 DNA reads as TGTGCCAGCAGCGTAGATTTGGTCGAGCAGTTCTTC. Its translation is CASSVDLVEQFF. Full variable domain (remainder filled in from reference TRBV9 and TRBJ2-1): DSGVTQTPKHLITATGQRVTLRCSPRSGDLSVYWYQQSLDQGLQFLIQYYNGEERAKGNILERFSAQQFPDLHSELNLSSLELGDSALYFCASSVDLVEQFFGPGTRLTVL.

The sample holds a few counts of this clonotype. The V gene is TRBV12-3 or TRBV12-4, the J gene TRBJ1-6; possibly TRBD1 for D (5 bases). V lost 6 bases and J 8 bases, leaving 17 bases between the germline ends. This CDR3 contains 15 residues. The CDR3 coding sequence is TGTGCCAGCAGCGCCACCGGGACTGTTGATTCACCCCTCCACTTT. Its translation: CASSATGTVDSPLHF.

The rearrangement uses TRBV20-1 and TRBJ2-3; possible D gene TRBD1, 6 bases. The germline gives CDR1 DFQATT, CDR2 SNEGSKA (reference sequence). The V end lost 0 bases, the J end lost 5 bases, and 12 bases lay between the germline ends. This CDR3 is built from 14 residues. CDR3 nucleotides: TGCAGTGCTAGAGATGGGGGCGGAGAAGATACGCAGTATTTT. Translated, it gives CSARDGGGEDTQYF.

This chain connects TRBV9 to TRBJ1-6; tentatively, D is TRBD1 (5 bases). This CDR3 has 16 residues. The V gene lost 0 bases and the J gene lost 5 bases, with 12 bases spanning the gap. Germline-derived CDR1 and CDR2 are SGDLS and YYNGEE. CDR3 loop: CASSVAARGDNSPLHF. The CDR3 nucleotides are TGTGCCAGCAGCGTAGCCGCTAGGGGCGATAATTCACCCCTCCACTTT.

This clonotype was detected many times. CDR3: CASSDNGLVNEQFF. In nucleotides, the CDR3 is TGTGCCAGCAGTGACAACGGGTTGGTGAATGAGCAGTTCTTC. The V call is TRBV2, the J call TRBJ2-1; D remains unclear. The V end lost 3 bases, the J end lost 7 bases, and 13 bases lay between the germline ends. This CDR3 comprises 14 residues. Germline V gene sequence: CDR1 SNHLY, CDR2 FYNNEI.

The CDR3 nucleotides are TGTGCCAGCAGTGCCGGCAGGGGTGGAGAGACCCAGTACTTC. Protein: CASSAGRGGETQYF. The J gene is TRBJ2-5, the V gene TRBV6-1; tentatively, D is TRBD1 (6 bases). The germline CDR1 and CDR2 sequences are MNHNS and SASEGT. The CDR3 spans 14 residues. With 4 bases removed from V and 4 bases from J, the gap between germline ends came to 13 bases.

This chain connects TRBV12-3 or TRBV12-4 to TRBJ1-2; D is undetermined. This CDR3 region has 12 residues. Trimming pared 6 bases from V and 5 bases from J, leaving 10 bases between. In DNA, the CDR3 is TGTGCCAGCAGGAGTCAGCCTTATGGCTACACCTTC. This sequence encodes CASRSQPYGYTF.

Note on this clonotype: Compared with germline, one end of the junction differs, possibly owing to a read error. The genes are TRBV12-3 or TRBV12-4 and TRBJ2-3; 13 positions match TRBD2. CDR3 length: 17 amino acids. The CDR3 coding sequence is TGTGCCAGCAGCCGAGGACTAGCGGGGGAGCTCACAGATGCGCAGTATTTT. Protein sequence: CASSRGLAGELTDAQYF.

The chain combines TRBV27 with TRBJ1-6; D not certain. This CDR3 is built from 15 residues. The V end lost 0 bases, the J end lost 5 bases, and 8 bases lay between the germline ends. CDR1 MNHEY and CDR2 SMNVEV come from the germline V gene (reference sequence). CDR3 nucleotide sequence: TGTGCCAGCAGTTTATCGAATCCCCATAATTCACCCCTCCACTTT. It is translated as CASSLSNPHNSPLHF.

CDR3 DNA: TGCGCCAGCAGCTTGGCCAATCGGGAGACCCAGTACTTC. Protein: CASSLANRETQYF. The V call is TRBV5-1, the J call TRBJ2-7; D is unclear. The DNA end is more similar to TRBJ2-5, so the J call may be wrong. The CDR3 contains 13 residues. Germline-derived CDR1 and CDR2 are SGHRS and YFSETQ.

As regards this clonotype: This could be a read error, since a much larger clone is one nucleotide away. This chain connects TRBV29-1 to TRBJ2-1, with TRBD2 as a possible D gene (6 bases). The J call may not be correct, given that the DNA end is closer to TRBJ2-7. CDR3 length: 13 amino acids. Germline CDR1 is SQVTM and CDR2 is ANQGSEA. CDR3 protein: CSVTPGGGNEQYF. CDR3 bases: TGCAGCGTTACACCAGGAGGAGGGAATGAGCAGTACTTC.

A few counts support this clonotype. This rearrangement joins TRBV7-3 to TRBJ2-3; D tentatively reads TRBD1 or TRBD2 (5 bases each). CDR1 and CDR2 (germline): SGHTA, FQGTGA. V was trimmed by 5 bases and J by 3 bases, leaving 12 bases between them. CDR3 length: 14 amino acids. DNA of the CDR3: TGTGCCAGCAGCGAGGGACGGAGGACAGATACGCAGTATTTT. Translating it yields CASSEGRRTDTQYF.

This sequence joins TRBV28 and TRBJ2-7; D might be TRBD1 or TRBD2, each matching 7 bases. V shed 2 bases and J shed 0 bases, with 17 bases lying between them. CDR3 length equals 17 residues. Germline V CDR1 and CDR2: MDHEN, SYDVKM. In nucleotides, the CDR3 is TGTGCCAGCAGTTTAAAGCGGGACAGACTATCCTCCTACGAGCAGTACTTC. Protein: CASSLKRDRLSSYEQYF.

The gene calls are TRBV20-1 and TRBJ2-5, with D tentatively TRBD1 (6 bases). V lost 5 bases to trimming and J lost 4 bases, with 17 bases between them. Germline values: CDR1 DFQATT, CDR2 SNEGSKA (reference sequence). The CDR3 spans 14 residues. The CDR3 protein is CSALVRGHGETQYF. The DNA for the CDR3 is TGCAGTGCTTTAGTCAGGGGTCACGGAGAGACCCAGTACTTC.

The rearrangement links TRBV3-1 to TRBJ1-2, with 12 bases matching TRBD1. The germline gives CDR1 LGHDT, CDR2 YNNKEL (reference sequence). The CDR3 is 18 residues long. V trimming: 1 base; J trimming: 5 bases; junction bases outside the gene matches: 11. CDR3 sequence: CASSQGYSGTGGEYGYTF. The DNA of the CDR3 is TGTGCCAGCAGCCAAGGCTATTCCGGGACAGGGGGCGAGTATGGCTACACCTTC.

This clonotype was detected only a few times. The chain links TRBV2 to TRBJ2-1; 7 bases are shared with TRBD1. The V and J ends lost 4 bases and 2 bases, in that order; junction bases with no gene match: 11. The CDR3 runs to 17 residues. CDR1 and CDR2 (germline): SNHLY, FYNNEI. The CDR3 DNA is TGTGCCAGCAGTGCCCTCGGACAGGTGGGACCCTACAATGAGCAGTTCTTC. This sequence encodes CASSALGQVGPYNEQFF.

This clonotype was recorded a few times. The J gene is TRBJ2-1, the V gene TRBV7-3; tentative D call: TRBD2 (6 bases). V lost 5 bases to trimming and J lost 2 bases, with 16 bases between them. This CDR3 is built from 16 residues. CDR1 is SGHTA, CDR2 FQGTGA, per germline. The CDR3 is CASSGGGGVTYNEQFF. The CDR3 region has the DNA TGTGCCAGCAGCGGGGGTGGCGGGGTTACCTACAATGAGCAGTTCTTC.

The chain employs TRBV20-1 and TRBJ2-7; D unresolved. The CDR3 runs 12 residues. The germline V gene encodes CDR1 DFQATT and CDR2 SNEGSKA (reference sequence). Between the trimmed V and J ends, which lost 3 bases and 2 bases, there was a span of 8 bases. DNA of the CDR3: TGCAGTGCTAGTGCAGGAACCTACGAGCAGTACTTC. Its translation is CSASAGTYEQYF.

In this sample, this clonotype turned up many times. V is TRBV20-1 and J is TRBJ1-2; no definite D call. The CDR3 contains 12 residues. Per germline, CDR1 DFQATT and CDR2 SNEGSKA (reference sequence). The CDR3 is CSAREGSYGYTF. In DNA, the CDR3 is TGCAGCGCGAGAGAGGGCAGCTATGGCTACACCTTC.

In its sample, this clonotype was seen a few times. The CDR3 protein is CSASSGTSTNEQFF. The CDR3 DNA reads TGCAGTGCCAGCTCCGGGACTAGTACCAATGAGCAGTTCTTC. The rearrangement joins TRBV20-1 to TRBJ2-1, with 8 positions matching TRBD2. J lost 6 bases, V lost 6 bases, and 10 bases had no gene match. There are 14 residues in the CDR3. Germline-derived CDR1 and CDR2 are DFQATT and SNEGSKA (reference sequence).

The rearrangement links TRBV7-8 to TRBJ1-4; 9 bases are shared with TRBD1. The CDR3 consists of 15 residues. Germline V lookup: CDR1 SGHVS, CDR2 FQNEAQ. V was clipped by 5 bases and J by 5 bases; unmatched bases: 6. CDR3 amino acids: CASSRDREVNEKLFF. CDR3 in DNA: TGTGCCAGCAGCAGGGACAGGGAGGTCAATGAAAAACTGTTTTTT.